The entry that follows covers one TCR beta chain sequence. Its antigen remains unidentified. The data belong to a study of vaccination effects on CD4 cells after COVID-19. Study overall: Under the ViraFEST assay, PBMC were stimulated with viral peptide pools so that antigen-specific CD4+ T cells expanded. Sequencing was performed afterwards. Study conclusions and caveats: Infection- and vaccine-induced clones contracted markedly late after vaccination.

The repertoire was sequenced with immunoSEQ multiplex PCR; TCRdb's copy has only in-frame clones and lacks some. The sample has around 41,000 clones; 82% are singletons. Isolating CD4+ T cells followed approximately 10 days of culture. On both days 3 and 7, half of the culture medium was replaced with IL-2 medium. V shed 6 bases and J 2 bases; nucleotides not matched to a gene: 4. Germline assignment: CDR1 KGHDR and CDR2 SFDVKD. This CDR3 is 14 amino acids long. V gene TRBV24-1 combines with J gene TRBJ2-3, with 7 nucleotides matching TRBD2. This material consisted of CD4+ T cells from PBMCs cultured without peptide, taken before COVID-19 vaccination. This clonotype was obtained from a human donor who received a COVID-19 vaccine. The CDR3 sequence is CATSPRLATDTQYF. CDR3 nucleotide sequence: TGTGCCACCAGTCCAAGACTAGCCACAGATACGCAGTATTTT.